This T cell receptor (beta chain) was captured by sequencing in a study of blood T cell repertoires in COVID-19. The repertoire was sequenced with immunoSEQ multiplex PCR; TCRdb's copy has only in-frame clones and lacks some. The sample lists a few hundred thousand clones, approximately 86% seen once, with roughly 2% in the top ten. Germline V CDR1 and CDR2: MNHEY, SVGEGT. CDR3 size: 18 residues. V was trimmed by 1 base and J by 0 bases, leaving 16 bases between them. The chain employs TRBV6-2 or TRBV6-3 and TRBJ2-1; D possibly corresponds to TRBD2 (6 bases). This TCR was sampled from a man between 18 and 29 years old with active or convalescent COVID-19. Sequenced material: peripheral blood. CDR3 sequence reads: CASSYLWRGGGSYNEQFF. The CDR3 nucleotides read TGTGCCAGCAGTTACTTATGGCGGGGAGGAGGCTCCTACAATGAGCAGTTCTTC.